The 28 T cell receptor beta chains below all came from one sample that was sequenced in a study of T cell repertoires in cytomegalovirus infection. TCRdb analysed the reads with MiXCR anew, one entry per CDR3 protein. This table holds some 180,000 distinct CDR3 sequences, about 18% found once. The sequencing sample was made of CD8+ T cells from PBMCs. The receptor source for this set is a human donor in good health (CMV status not recorded). Some clones in this sample may be carry-over from other donors' samples.

The chain recombines TRBV12-3 or TRBV12-4 with TRBJ1-4; 7 bases agree with TRBD1. The junction had 3 bases not matched to a gene; V was cut back by 5 bases and J by 0 bases. CDR3 size: 15 residues. The CDR3 nucleotides read TGTGCCAGCAGTACAGGGACAGCAACTAATGAAAAACTGTTTTTT. Amino acid sequence: CASSTGTATNEKLFF.

This rearrangement joins TRBV28 to TRBJ1-2, with D possibly matching TRBD1 (5 bases). There are 15 residues in the CDR3. CDR1 is MDHEN, CDR2 SYDVKM, per germline. V was trimmed by 5 bases and J by 1 base, leaving 14 bases between them. The CDR3 protein is CASSPPGAGNYGYTF. The CDR3 DNA is TGTGCCAGCAGTCCCCCCGGGGCGGGTAACTATGGCTACACCTTC.

This chain connects TRBV12-3 or TRBV12-4 to TRBJ2-7, with D unclear. With 4 bases removed from V and 6 bases from J, the gap between germline ends came to 16 bases. This CDR3 is 14 amino acids long. In nucleotides, the CDR3 is TGTGCCAGCAGTTCCGGCCATATCCTAGGCGAGCAGTACTTC. It is translated as CASSSGHILGEQYF.

This rearrangement joins TRBV28 to TRBJ2-1; 11 bases agree with TRBD2. J was trimmed by 4 bases and V by 3 bases; bases with no gene match: 5. The germline V gene encodes CDR1 MDHEN and CDR2 SYDVKM. The CDR3 consists of 16 residues. This CDR3 is CASSFTLAGGYNEQFF. DNA of the CDR3: TGTGCCAGCAGTTTTACTCTAGCGGGGGGTTACAATGAGCAGTTCTTC.

This chain links TRBV12-3 or TRBV12-4 with TRBJ1-2; 8 nucleotides line up with TRBD1. The CDR3 length is 12 residues. Losses at the gene ends were 8 bases for V and 6 bases for J; bases not matched to a gene: 5. The CDR3 nucleotides read TGTGCCAGCGGGTGGGGACAGGATGGCTACACCTTC. It codes for CASGWGQDGYTF.

This clonotype was counted only a few times. This sequence joins TRBV7-9 and TRBJ2-2, with 8 bases aligning to TRBD1. CDR3 size: 14 residues. The junction had 3 bases not matched to a gene; V was cut back by 5 bases and J by 4 bases. Germline values: CDR1 SEHNR, CDR2 FQNEAQ (reference sequence). The CDR3 protein is CASSPDRVTGELFF. In DNA, the CDR3 is TGTGCCAGCAGCCCGGACAGGGTCACCGGGGAGCTGTTTTTT.

In this sample, this clonotype turned up a few times. This sequence joins TRBV7-2 and TRBJ1-3; D ambiguous. Germline loops: CDR1 SGHTA, CDR2 FQGNSA. This CDR3 comprises 14 residues. Trimming took off 1 base at V and 2 bases at J, with 6 bases between the two ends. CDR3 sequence reads: CASSLGGAGNTIYF. CDR3 in DNA: TGTGCCAGCAGCTTAGGCGGTGCTGGAAACACCATATATTTT. The full variable domain, completed using reference TRBV7-2 and TRBJ1-3, is GAGVSQSPSNKVTEKGKDVELRCDPISGHTALYWYRQSLGQGLEFLIYFQGNSAPDKSGLPSDRFSAERTGGSVSTLTIQRTQQEDSAVYLCASSLGGAGNTIYFGEGSWLTVV.

This clonotype was found a few times. This chain links TRBV7-2 with TRBJ2-7; TRBD1 matches 10 bases. Germline CDR1 is SGHTA and CDR2 is FQGNSA. The CDR3 totals 14 residues. V shed 7 bases, J shed 2 bases, and the junction held 5 bases outside the gene matches. CDR3: CASTGTGAAYEQYF. DNA for the CDR3: TGTGCCAGCACCGGGACAGGGGCCGCCTACGAGCAGTACTTC.

This clonotype was detected a few times. This sequence joins TRBV7-9 and TRBJ1-5, with TRBD1 as a possible D gene (5 bases). Germline V gene sequence: CDR1 SEHNR, CDR2 FQNEAQ (reference sequence). V was trimmed by 5 bases and J by 6 bases, leaving 11 bases between them. The CDR3 runs 13 residues. The chain's CDR3 is CASSPGASQPQHF. CDR3 bases: TGTGCCAGCAGCCCCGGGGCGTCTCAGCCCCAGCATTTT. The full variable domain, its missing parts supplied by reference TRBV7-9 and TRBJ1-5, is DTGVSQNPRHKITKRGQNVTFRCDPISEHNRLYWYRQTLGQGPEFLTYFQNEAQLEKSRLLSDRFSAERPKGSFSTLEIQRTEQGDSAMYLCASSPGASQPQHFGDGTRLSIL.

J is TRBJ2-5 and V is TRBV4-2; D possibly corresponds to TRBD2 (6 bases). The germline CDR1 and CDR2 sequences are LGHNA and YNFKEQ. V was clipped by 4 bases and J by 6 bases, with 24 bases between them. The CDR3 loop spans 17 amino acids. The CDR3 loop reads CASSRLTSGTGEQTQYF. The CDR3 nucleotides are TGTGCCAGCAGCCGCCTTACTTCCGGGACTGGGGAACAGACCCAGTACTTC.

A few counts support this clonotype. J is TRBJ1-2 and V is TRBV12-3 or TRBV12-4; D gene unclear. V was clipped by 1 base and J by 7 bases, with 16 bases between them. The CDR3 is 15 amino acids. The CDR3 loop is CASSLELTAGGGYTF. CDR3 sequence (DNA): TGTGCCAGCAGTTTAGAGTTAACAGCCGGTGGTGGCTACACCTTC.

In its sample, this clonotype was seen a few times. CDR3 coding DNA: TGTGCCAGCAGCTTAGATCGACAGGTGGATACGCAGTATTTT. This sequence encodes CASSLDRQVDTQYF. This chain joins TRBV7-8 and TRBJ2-3; D possibly corresponds to TRBD1 (6 bases). Germline V gene sequence: CDR1 SGHVS, CDR2 FQNEAQ. The CDR3 is 14 residues long. V was shortened by 1 base and J by 6 bases, with 11 bases between the two germline ends.

The V call is TRBV5-1, the J call TRBJ2-7, with D possibly being TRBD1 (6 bases). CDR3 size: 14 residues. Trimming stripped 0 bases from V and 2 bases from J, with 9 bases between. Germline V CDR1 and CDR2: SGHRS, YFSETQ. The CDR3 loop reads CASSLEGEPYEQYF. CDR3 coding DNA: TGCGCCAGCAGCTTGGAGGGGGAACCCTACGAGCAGTACTTC.

There are a few counts of this clonotype. The chain uses TRBV29-1 and TRBJ1-1; D is uncertain. Trimming removed 7 bases at V and 5 bases at J, with 14 bases between. CDR3 length: 12 amino acids. Germline CDR1 reads SQVTM; CDR2 reads ANQGSEA. The CDR3 region is CSADTGETEAFF. As DNA, the CDR3 is TGCAGCGCCGACACGGGAGAGACTGAAGCTTTCTTT.

J is TRBJ2-7 and V is TRBV3-1; D remains ambiguous. There are 13 residues in the CDR3. CDR1 is LGHDT and CDR2 is YNNKEL in the germline V gene (reference sequence). Between the trimmed V and J ends, which lost 0 bases and 4 bases, there was a span of 7 bases. CDR3 amino acids: CASSQDKDYEQYF. Here the CDR3 DNA reads TGTGCCAGCAGCCAAGACAAGGATTACGAGCAGTACTTC.

This clonotype has at least ten counts. CDR3 in DNA: TGTGCCAGCAGTCCCGGGACCTTAACTGAAGCTTTCTTT. Protein: CASSPGTLTEAFF. V is TRBV12-3 or TRBV12-4 and J is TRBJ1-1; tentatively, D is TRBD1 (5 bases). The CDR3 runs to 13 residues. Between the trimmed V and J ends, which lost 5 bases and 5 bases, there was a span of 12 bases.

This clonotype has a handful of counts. The chain uses TRBV7-3 and TRBJ1-2; 11 bases map to TRBD1. Unmatched junction bases numbered 7, after V lost 5 bases and J lost 8 bases. Per the germline V gene, CDR1 is SGHTA and CDR2 is FQGTGA. The CDR3 covers 14 residues. CDR3 residues: CASSRGQGAGGYTF. The CDR3 nucleotides are TGTGCCAGCAGCCGAGGACAGGGGGCGGGAGGCTACACCTTC.

This clonotype has more than one count but fewer than ten. The chain recombines TRBV5-1 with TRBJ2-3; 11 positions agree with TRBD2. The V segment lost 0 bases and the J segment 4 bases; nucleotides outside the gene matches: 7. The CDR3 has 17 amino acids. Germline CDR1 and CDR2: SGHRS and YFSETQ. DNA of the CDR3: TGCGCCAGCAGCTTGGAGGCTAGCGGGGGGATGGCAGATACGCAGTATTTT. It codes for CASSLEASGGMADTQYF.

The chain combines TRBV27 with TRBJ2-7, with 12 bases that match TRBD1. The CDR3 sequence is 18 residues long. With 6 bases clipped from V and 5 bases from J, the junction kept 17 bases outside the gene matches. The germline CDR1 and CDR2 sequences are MNHEY and SMNVEV (reference sequence). The CDR3 sequence is CASSLRIGTGGAFDEQYF. DNA for the CDR3: TGTGCCAGCAGCCTACGAATAGGGACAGGGGGCGCCTTTGACGAGCAGTACTTC.

This clonotype was seen more than once but under ten times. The V and J genes are TRBV11-3 and TRBJ2-3, with D possibly being TRBD2 (5 bases). Germline CDR1 reads SGHNT; CDR2 reads YENEEA. Trimming left V 10 bases short and J 0 bases short, with 17 bases between. The CDR3 runs 15 residues. The CDR3 protein is CAIGPAEPSTDTQYF. The CDR3, as DNA: TGTGCCATCGGTCCAGCGGAACCCAGCACAGATACGCAGTATTTT.

The table lists this clonotype with a few counts. The CDR3 region has the DNA TGCGCCAGCAGCCAGCAGACAGTCATGAACACTGAAGCTTTCTTT. It codes for CASSQQTVMNTEAFF. The chain combines TRBV4-3 with TRBJ1-1; a weak D match, TRBD1 (5 bases). CDR3 length equals 15 residues. Germline loops: CDR1 LGHNA, CDR2 YSLEER. Trimming took off 3 bases at V and 0 bases at J, with 11 bases between the two ends.

The gene calls are TRBV6-2 or TRBV6-3 and TRBJ1-5; 9 bases line up with TRBD1. The length of the CDR3 is 14 residues. Germline assignment: CDR1 MNHEY and CDR2 SVGEGT. The V segment lost 6 bases and the J segment 4 bases; nucleotides outside the gene matches: 4. This chain's CDR3 is CASRRTGENQPQHF. DNA for the CDR3: TGTGCCAGCAGGAGGACAGGGGAAAATCAGCCCCAGCATTTT.

This clonotype was seen a few times. V and J are TRBV28 and TRBJ1-3; D is uncertain. Germline V gene lookup returns CDR1 MDHEN and CDR2 SYDVKM. The CDR3 spans 12 residues. Trimming took off 7 bases at V and 3 bases at J, with 7 bases between the two ends. The CDR3 DNA sequence: TGTGCCAGCATGGAGTTTGGAAACACCATATATTTT. Protein: CASMEFGNTIYF.

The V call is TRBV12-5, the J call TRBJ1-1, with 9 bases matching TRBD1. There are 16 residues in the CDR3. The J segment lost 4 bases and the V segment lost 4 bases, leaving 10 bases of the junction unmatched. CDR1 LGHNT and CDR2 FRNRAP come from the germline V gene. CDR3: CASGSPSTTGGTEAFF. As DNA, the CDR3 is TGTGCTAGTGGTTCCCCATCCACGACAGGGGGCACTGAAGCTTTCTTT.

Only a few counts were recorded for this clonotype. J is TRBJ1-1 and V is TRBV12-3 or TRBV12-4, with D possibly TRBD1 on 5 matching bases. V lost 6 bases and J lost 3, with 14 bases in between. CDR3 length equals 14 residues. The CDR3 is CASSPRGWDTEAFF. CDR3 DNA: TGTGCCAGCAGCCCACGGGGGTGGGACACTGAAGCTTTCTTT.

The rearrangement links TRBV7-2 to TRBJ1-6; possible D gene TRBD1, 5 bases. The CDR3 is made up of 16 amino acids. Germline CDR1 is SGHTA and CDR2 is FQGNSA. Between the trimmed V and J ends, which lost 4 bases and 6 bases, there was a span of 16 bases. CDR3 bases: TGTGCCAGCAGCTCGAGCAGGACACCCCTTAATTCACCCCTCCACTTT. Its protein is CASSSSRTPLNSPLHF. Based on the CDR3 plus reference TRBV7-2 and TRBJ1-6, the full variable domain is GAGVSQSPSNKVTEKGKDVELRCDPISGHTALYWYRQSLGQGLEFLIYFQGNSAPDKSGLPSDRFSAERTGGSVSTLTIQRTQQEDSAVYLCASSSSRTPLNSPLHFGNGTRLTVT.

A few counts support this clonotype. The CDR3 nucleotides read TGTGCCATAACGGGCCTGGCCTACGAGCAGTACTTC. This gives the protein CAITGLAYEQYF. The chain is built from TRBV2 and TRBJ2-7; D is ambiguous. V was pared by 10 bases and J by 2 bases, with 12 bases between. CDR1 and CDR2 (germline): SNHLY, FYNNEI. The CDR3 contains 12 residues.

Remarks on this clonotype: This may stem from a read error, because a much larger clone lies one nucleotide away. The J gene is TRBJ2-1, the V gene TRBV7-7, with 9 bases matching TRBD2. The CDR3 contains 13 residues. Germline CDR1 is SSHAT and CDR2 is FNYEAQ (reference sequence). The CDR3 coding sequence is TGTGCCAGCAGCGTCGGGACTAGCAATGAGCAGCTCTTC. It codes for CASSVGTSNEQLF.